The 2 T cell receptor beta chains given below trace back to one sample, sequenced in a study of immune characterization of retroperitoneal liposarcoma (dated by TCRdb to between 2018 and 2021). Library preparation was by PCR. Sequencing took place on a NextSeq 500. TCRdb reworked the public reads: Q25 trimming with fastp, MiXCR clone assembly, productive beta chains retained. One record per CDR3 amino acid sequence lists the most common genes and DNA. The sample table holds 8,500 to 13,000 distinct CDR3 sequences, of which over 25% were seen once. Jointly, the top ten make up roughly 8% of the sample. The specimen sequenced was tumor tissue. Receptors were obtained from a male donor with retroperitoneal liposarcoma.

The chain uses TRBV6-8 and TRBJ2-1; 10 bases line up with TRBD2. The CDR3 consists of 15 residues. Per germline, CDR1 MNHGY and CDR2 SAAAGT. After removal of 5 bases from V and 5 bases from J, the junction contained 6 bases not matched to a gene. CDR3 sequence: CASSALAGVDNEQFF. The CDR3 nucleotides read TGTGCCAGCAGTGCTCTAGCGGGGGTCGACAATGAGCAGTTCTTC.

V is TRBV27 and J is TRBJ2-5, with D perhaps matching TRBD1 (6 bases). In germline, CDR1 is MNHEY, CDR2 SMNVEV (reference sequence). V lost 1 base, J lost 2 bases, and 11 bases lay in between. CDR3 length: 15 amino acids. In nucleotides, the CDR3 is TGTGCCAGCAGTTTATTACCGGGGACACAAGAGACCCAGTACTTC. This codes for CASSLLPGTQETQYF.